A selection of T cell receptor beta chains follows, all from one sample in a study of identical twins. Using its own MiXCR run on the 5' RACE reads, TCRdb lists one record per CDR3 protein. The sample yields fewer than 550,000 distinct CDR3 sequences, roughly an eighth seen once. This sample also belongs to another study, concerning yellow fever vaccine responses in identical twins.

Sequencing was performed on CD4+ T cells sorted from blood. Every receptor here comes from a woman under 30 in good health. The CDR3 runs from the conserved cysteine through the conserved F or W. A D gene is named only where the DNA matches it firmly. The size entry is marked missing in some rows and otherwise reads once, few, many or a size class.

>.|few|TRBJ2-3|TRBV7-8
TGTGCCAGCAGCTTAACGTTTCGCGGGCGGACCAGGGATACGCAGTATTTT
CASSLTFRGRTRDTQYF
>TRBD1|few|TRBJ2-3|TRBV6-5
TGTGCCAGCAGTTACTCTCGACAGGGGAACACAGATACGCAGTATTTT
CASSYSRQGNTDTQYF
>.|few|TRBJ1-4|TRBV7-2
TGTGCCAGCAGCTTTGGGAGGGAGCCGAAACTGTTTTTT
CASSFGREPKLFF
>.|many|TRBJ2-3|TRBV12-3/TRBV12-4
TGTGCCAGCAGTCACGATATTACGCAGTATTTT
CASSHDITQYF
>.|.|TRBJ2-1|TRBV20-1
TGCAGTGCTAGTTCGGACGCGCACAATGAGCAGTTCTTC
CSASSDAHNEQFF
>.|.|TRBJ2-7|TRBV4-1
TGCGCCAGCAGCCAAGATAACCAGCCCTCCTACGAGCAGTACTTC
CASSQDNQPSYEQYF
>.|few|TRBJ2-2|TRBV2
TGTGCCAGCAGTGTGATCCAGAACACCGGGGAGCTGTTTTTT
CASSVIQNTGELFF
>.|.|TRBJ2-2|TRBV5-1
TGCGCCAGCAGCTTGGCCGGGACGGCCGAGGGCACCGGGGAGCTGTTTTTT
CASSLAGTAEGTGELFF
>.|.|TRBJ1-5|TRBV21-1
TGTGCCAGCAGCAAAACCATGGGGGTCCCGCGGAGCAATCAGCCCCAGCATTTT
CASSKTMGVPRSNQPQHF
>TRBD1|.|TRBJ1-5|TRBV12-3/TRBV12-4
TGTGCCAGCAGTTTAAGGGACAGAGGCCAGCATTTT
CASSLRDRGQHF
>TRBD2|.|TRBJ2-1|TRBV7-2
TGTGCCAGCAGCCTAGCTAGCGGGAGCGGCAATGAGCAGTTCTTC
CASSLASGSGNEQFF
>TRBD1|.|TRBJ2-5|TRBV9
TGTGCCAGCAGCGTAAGACAGGGTTGGGAGGAGACCCAGTACTTC
CASSVRQGWEETQYF
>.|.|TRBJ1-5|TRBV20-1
TGCAGTGCCCAAGCTAATAGCAATCAGCCCCAGCATTTT
CSAQANSNQPQHF
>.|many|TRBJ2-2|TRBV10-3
TGTGCCACTTCGGCCGGGGGCGTGCGAGGGGAGCTGTTTTTT
CATSAGGVRGELFF
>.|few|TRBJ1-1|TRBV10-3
TGTGCCATCAGTGAGGGGGGCGCGGACACTGAAGCTTTCTTT
CAISEGGADTEAFF
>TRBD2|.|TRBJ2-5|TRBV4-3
TGCGCCAGCAGCCTCGGGACTAGCGGGATTCAAGAGACCCAGTACTTC
CASSLGTSGIQETQYF
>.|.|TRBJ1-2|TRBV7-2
TGTGCCAGCAGCTTAGCGGAGGGGGGGCTGGGAGGCTACACCTTC
CASSLAEGGLGGYTF
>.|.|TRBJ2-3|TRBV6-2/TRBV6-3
TGTGCCAGCAGACGGGGAATCAGCACAGATACGCAGTATTTT
CASRRGISTDTQYF
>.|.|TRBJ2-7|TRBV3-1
TGTGCCAGCAGCCCGACAGCTAGCCTTTACGAGCAGTACTTC
CASSPTASLYEQYF
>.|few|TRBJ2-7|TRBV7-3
TGTGCCAGCAGCCAAAAGGCGGGGACCTACGAGCAGTACTTC
CASSQKAGTYEQYF
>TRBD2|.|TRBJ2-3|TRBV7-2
TGTGCCAGCAGCTTAGCAGCGGGAGACTCCACAGATACGCAGTATTTT
CASSLAAGDSTDTQYF
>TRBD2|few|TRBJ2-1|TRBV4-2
TGTGCCAGCAGCCAAGATCCCCGGGGGGGCCAGATGAATGAGCAGTTCTTC
CASSQDPRGGQMNEQFF
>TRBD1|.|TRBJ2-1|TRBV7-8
TGTGCCAGCAGCTTAGCGGACAGGGTTTACAATGAGCAGTTCTTC
CASSLADRVYNEQFF
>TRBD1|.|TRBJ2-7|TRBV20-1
TGCAGTGCTAGGGCGGGACAGGGCATCTACGAGCAGTACTTC
CSARAGQGIYEQYF
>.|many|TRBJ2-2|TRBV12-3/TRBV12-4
TGTGCCAGCAGTGTCTTCCCGTCCGGGGAGCTGTTTTTT
CASSVFPSGELFF
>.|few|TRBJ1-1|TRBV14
TGTGCCAGCAGCCAGAGGACTGAAGCTTTCTTT
CASSQRTEAFF
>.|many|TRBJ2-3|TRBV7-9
TGTGCCAGCAGCTTAGCGCTGGCGGGGCCAAGCACAGATACGCAGTATTTT
CASSLALAGPSTDTQYF
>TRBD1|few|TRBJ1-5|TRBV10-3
TGTGCCACCCAACAGGGGAATCAGCCCCAGCATTTT
CATQQGNQPQHF
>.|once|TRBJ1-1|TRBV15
TGTGCCACCAGGCAAGTGAACACTGAAGCTTTCTTT
CATRQVNTEAFF
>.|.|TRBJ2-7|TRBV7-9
TGTGCCAGCAGCTTAGCGTGGGGGGATCCCAACGAGCAGTACTTC
CASSLAWGDPNEQYF
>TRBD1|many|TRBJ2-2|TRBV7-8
TGTGCCAGCAGCTTAGCGGAGACCAGGGGGGGGGAGCTGTTTTTT
CASSLAETRGGELFF
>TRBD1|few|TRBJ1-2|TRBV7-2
TGTGCCAGCAGCTTAGCGCAGGGGGCGCTTAATGGCTACACCTTC
CASSLAQGALNGYTF
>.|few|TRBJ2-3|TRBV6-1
TGTGCCAGCAGTGAAGCCTCAAATACGCAGTATTTT
CASSEASNTQYF
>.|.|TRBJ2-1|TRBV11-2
TGTGCCAGCAGCCCGCAGGGCTCCTACAATGAGCAGTTCTTC
CASSPQGSYNEQFF
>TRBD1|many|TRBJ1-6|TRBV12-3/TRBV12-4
TGTGCCAGCAGCCAAACACAGGGGCGGTCACCCCTCCACTTT
CASSQTQGRSPLHF
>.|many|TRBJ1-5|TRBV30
TGTGCCTGGAGTGGAGCAGGGCAGCCCCAGCATTTT
CAWSGAGQPQHF
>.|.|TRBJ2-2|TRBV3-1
TGTGCCAGCAGTTCCGATACCCTGACTATAGCGAACACCGGGGAGCTGTTTTTT
CASSSDTLTIANTGELFF
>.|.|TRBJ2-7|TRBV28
TGTGCCAGCAGCACCCCGGGGGCAGGGCGGTACGAGCAGTACTTC
CASSTPGAGRYEQYF
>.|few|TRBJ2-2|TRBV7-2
TGTGCCAGCAGCTCGGAGGGGGCAACCACCGGGGAGCTGTTTTTT
CASSSEGATTGELFF
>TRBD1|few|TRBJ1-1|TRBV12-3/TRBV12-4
TGTGCCAGCAGGAGACAGGGTGAAGCTTTCTTT
CASRRQGEAFF
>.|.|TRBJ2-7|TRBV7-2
TGTGCCAGCAGCCCGCGACTAGACGGGGGCTCCTACGAGCAGTACTTC
CASSPRLDGGSYEQYF